The sequence of this T cell receptor (beta chain) was determined in a study of beta chain features in type 1 diabetes. Study-wide background: Comparable age, gender and cell yields were observed in patients relative to healthy donors.

cDNA synthesis used the whole RNA isolate, giving expressed TCRB sequences. Assay used: immunoSEQ multiplex PCR; TCRdb lists only in-frame clones, some missing. The table shows some 900,000 clones, with roughly 17% occurring only once. Germline CDR1 is LGHNA and CDR2 is YNFKEQ. V was cut by 0 bases and J by 4 bases, with 15 bases left in between. This CDR3 contains 16 residues. The authors took one heparinised blood draw, averaging approximately 110 mL, from each donor. General study results and limits: Compared to healthy donors, patients appeared to have naive, central memory and Treg TCRB repertoires that were more alike. Short templates might get an advantage during PCR, and this would be equal in patients and controls.

This clone was detected only a few times. The antigen is undetermined. The receptor was derived from a woman aged 18-29 years in good health. The source material was naive CD4+ T cells from blood. The rearrangement joins TRBV4-2 to TRBJ1-2, with D possibly matching TRBD1 (5 bases). CDR3 DNA sequence: TGTGCCAGCAGCCAAGATGCAGGGCAGAACGTCTATGGCTACACCTTC. Residues: CASSQDAGQNVYGYTF.